A selection of T cell receptor beta chains follows, all from one sample in a study of blood T cell repertoires in COVID-19. Produced via immunoSEQ multiplex PCR; TCRdb's table is partial and in-frame only. The sample has 170,000 or so clones; more than 80% are singletons. Sequenced: PBMCs or T cells enriched from blood (not recorded which). These receptors came from a man in his forties who had recovered from COVID-19. CDR3s include the opening cysteine and the closing phenylalanine or tryptophan.

TRBV5-6	CASSLLGGDTQYF
TRBV7-8	CASSLGTSGKKKSYEQYF
TRBV11-3	CASSLRDRGTEAFF
TRBV27	CASSQFRDRGHEQYF
TRBV9	CASGQGYEQYF
TRBV15	CATSRDLISETQYF
TRBV30	CAPEKGKTGELFF
TRBV5-6	CASSLVSRGSPLHF
TRBV19	CASTSGTGFVETQYF
TRBV9	CASSVARNTGELFF
TRBV14	CASSSQGGRTEAFF
TRBV9	CASSATGTGVSPLHF
TRBV19	CASQGTGNQPQHF
TRBV10-2	CASNPRLAGETEGSYEQYF
TRBV25-1	CASSKGGQISTDTQYF
TRBV2	CASSEYRPASYEQYF
TRBV28	CASSQTGFSNQPQHF
TRBV5-1	CASSQSGGTDEQYF
TRBV12-3/TRBV12-4	CASSFGNEQFF
TRBV25-1	CASSGRDRENSYEQYF
TRBV9	CASSGLRGNEQFF
TRBV19	CASSIRAGIMNTEAFF
TRBV7-3	CASSLSADSNTGELFF
TRBV28	CASSTDSGAYNSPLHF
TRBV28	CASSLSNYEQYF
TRBV5-5	CASSLQISQPQHF
TRBV29-1	CSARRGGVGTEAFF
TRBV7-2	CASSLQGHEQYF
TRBV19	CASSPKDWGNQPQHF
TRBV11-2	CASSLGPGFQAQETQYF
TRBV27	CASSPFEGALYGYTF
TRBV10-3	CAISVPDRDGNTIYF
TRBV28	CASRQTRRGELFF
TRBV5-6	CASSSSGGPDTQYF
TRBV2	CASSATGLGNTEAFF
TRBV5-8	CASSGAAYEQYF
TRBV11-2	CASSLGASGTGGGQYF
TRBV29-1	CSVEGTVSGDTEAFF
TRBV29-1	CSVRGGRGELFF
TRBV9	CASSVNSYYEQYF
TRBV27	CASSLTGGAGDTQYF
TRBV28	CASSLGGAGQETQYF
TRBV28	CASSETGTDYGYTF
TRBV30	CAWSVTTGGQPQHF
TRBV15	CATSARDGYNEQFF
TRBV5-1	CASSSTGGNTEAFF
TRBV2	CASRGGRMNTEAFF
TRBV10-3	CAISDTGTGYSYEQYF
TRBV18	CASSPEGWVEKLFF
TRBV6-1	CASSATRTGIIGTEAFF
TRBV9	CASSPRTETGELFF
TRBV19	CASSLTGNYNEQFF
TRBV6-5	CASSSPGIRNEQFF
TRBV7-9	CASSLPLGRSGNTIYF
TRBV5-4	CASSSGLGETQYF
TRBV27	CASSYRAGSSYNEQFF
TRBV28	CASSLEGLRNEKLFF
TRBV7-2	CASSSIGAGGRKDTQYF
TRBV28	CASSQAGGYEQYF
TRBV5-8	CASSFGIGAEAFF